This entry is about one T cell receptor (beta chain). The CDR3 has 16 residues. Per the germline V gene, CDR1 is SNHLY and CDR2 is FYNNEI. J was trimmed by 6 bases and V by 4 bases; bases with no gene match: 13. This sample was taken from a study of blood T cell repertoires in COVID-19. Whole-study context: Specimens from acute and convalescent COVID-19 originated in the United States, Italy and Spain. From T cells, B-cell-depleted T cells, or PBMCs came the material, which was cDNA or gDNA.

As handled by the study authors: Reference gene primer amplification in the assay estimated nucleated cell counts. Profiling relied on immunoSEQ multiplex PCR, and the TCRdb table lists in-frame clones only, not all of them. Clone size and the V and J calls come from that table; the DNA yielded D and trimming. In the table there are 180,000 or so clones, approximately 78% of which are singletons. This chain links TRBV2 with TRBJ1-1; 8 nucleotides align to TRBD1. The TCR sequence derives from a woman at least 80 years old with active or convalescent COVID-19. The sample was peripheral blood. The CDR3 reads CASSGGRQGRSAEAFF. In DNA, the CDR3 is TGTGCCAGCAGTGGGGGGAGACAGGGGAGGAGCGCTGAAGCTTTCTTT.